What follows are 17 T cell receptor beta chains derived from one specimen sequenced in a study of cytomegalovirus exposure and HLA in healthy donors. The PCR ran on 60 Vbeta and 13 Jbeta primers. TCRdb keeps only in-frame clones here, not all; method: immunoSEQ multiplex PCR. The data contain 150,000 or so clones, over 75% of them singletons. The sequenced sample consisted of PBMCs. These receptors all stem from a man aged 25-45 years in good health and CMV-seropositive.

The CDR3 is CATSPSSGATDTQYF. The CDR3 bases are TGTGCCACCAGTCCTTCTAGCGGAGCCACAGATACGCAGTATTTT. This chain links TRBV15 with TRBJ2-3; 7 bases align to TRBD2. CDR3 size: 15 residues. The V gene end was trimmed by 6 bases and the J gene end by 2 bases; junction bases not matched to a gene: 8. Germline loops: CDR1 LNHNV, CDR2 YYDKDF (reference sequence).

The DNA for the CDR3 is TGTGCCAGCAGCCTAATTCGCGGGTCCTACGAGCAGTACTTC. It translates to CASSLIRGSYEQYF. J is TRBJ2-5 and V is TRBV13; maybe TRBD2 (5 bases). The J call may be faulty, since TRBJ2-7 better matches the DNA end. CDR3 length: 14 residues. The germline V gene encodes CDR1 PRHDT and CDR2 FYEKMQ (reference sequence).

The rearrangement uses TRBV27 and TRBJ2-1, with TRBD1 identical over 9 bases. V lost 4 bases to trimming and J lost 10 bases; unmatched junction nucleotides: 17. There are 17 residues in the CDR3. CDR1 and CDR2 from the germline V gene are MNHEY and SMNVEV (reference sequence). CDR3 nucleotide sequence: TGTGCCAGCAGTTCAGCACAATCAAACAGGGGGCTGGGAGAGCAGTTCTTC. This codes for CASSSAQSNRGLGEQFF.

The J gene is TRBJ1-2, the V gene TRBV28, with a possible D match to TRBD1 (5 bases). Germline values: CDR1 MDHEN, CDR2 SYDVKM. This CDR3 contains 15 residues. V lost 4 bases and J lost 2, with 14 bases in between. The CDR3 loop reads CASSSPIRGNYGYTF. In nucleotides, the CDR3 is TGTGCCAGCAGTTCCCCTATACGGGGGAACTATGGCTACACCTTC.

The chain links TRBV6-1 to TRBJ2-7, with TRBD1 identical over 9 bases. V shed 4 bases, J shed 0 bases, and the junction held 7 bases outside the gene matches. This CDR3 has 16 residues. Germline loops: CDR1 MNHNS, CDR2 SASEGT. DNA for the CDR3: TGTGCCAGCAGTGTAGAGGACAGGGGAGGCTCCTACGAGCAGTACTTC. Amino acid sequence: CASSVEDRGGSYEQYF.

The V call is TRBV7-8, the J call TRBJ2-7, with D perhaps TRBD1 (5 bases). Trimming left V 3 bases short and J 0 bases short, with 12 bases between. CDR3 size: 15 residues. Germline V gene sequence: CDR1 SGHVS, CDR2 FQNEAQ. The chain's CDR3 is CASSLGQGFSYEQYF. The CDR3 DNA reads as TGTGCCAGCAGCTTGGGTCAGGGTTTCTCCTACGAGCAGTACTTC.

This clone was seen a single time. The rearrangement uses TRBV6-1 and TRBJ1-4, with a weak D call TRBD1 (5 bases). Germline-derived CDR1 and CDR2 are MNHNS and SASEGT. Trimming shortened V by 7 bases and J by 8 bases, and 17 bases separated the two germline ends. The CDR3 runs 14 residues. Here the CDR3 reads CASTFRGVREKLFF. In DNA, the CDR3 is TGTGCCAGCACCTTTCGGGGGGTAAGGGAAAAACTGTTTTTT.

The chain has TRBV5-1 and TRBJ1-4, with D unclear. Germline V gene sequence: CDR1 SGHRS, CDR2 YFSETQ. The length of the CDR3 is 15 residues. Trimming cost V 0 bases and J 4 bases, with 10 bases left between them. The CDR3 sequence: CASSLGPESNEKLFF. The CDR3 DNA is TGCGCCAGCAGCTTGGGGCCGGAGAGTAATGAAAAACTGTTTTTT.

This clone was observed a single time. The chain joins TRBV5-6 to TRBJ2-7; D gene unclear. The CDR3 has 15 amino acids. V was cut by 0 bases and J by 1 base, with 11 bases left in between. Germline loops: CDR1 SGHDT, CDR2 YYEEEE. CDR3 bases: TGTGCCAGCAGCTTGGATACTTACGATTCCTACGAGCAGTACTTC. It specifies CASSLDTYDSYEQYF.

This chain links TRBV7-2 with TRBJ1-5; 9 bases align to TRBD1. Germline CDR1 reads SGHTA; CDR2 reads FQGNSA. The CDR3 is made up of 16 amino acids. Trimming took 0 bases from V and 4 from J; bases not matched to a gene: 4. CDR3 nucleotides: TGTGCCAGCAGCTTAGCTGGGACAGGGCGAAATCAGCCCCAGCATTTT. Its protein is CASSLAGTGRNQPQHF.

The chain joins TRBV4-1 to TRBJ1-2, with a possible D match to TRBD1 (5 bases). CDR1 MGHRA and CDR2 YSYEKL come from the germline V gene. The CDR3 length is 13 residues. The V gene lost 8 bases and the J gene lost 3 bases, with 13 bases spanning the gap. The CDR3 loop reads CASSPGDHYGYTF. Written as DNA, the CDR3 is TGCGCCAGCTCGCCGGGGGATCACTATGGCTACACCTTC.

The CDR3 DNA follows: TGCGCCAGCAGCTTGGGTACGACTAGCGGGATGAACACCGGGGAGCTGTTTTTT. Amino acids: CASSLGTTSGMNTGELFF. The chain combines TRBV5-1 with TRBJ2-2; the match to TRBD2 covers 11 bases. The V and J ends lost 0 bases and 1 base, in that order; junction bases with no gene match: 5. Germline loops: CDR1 SGHRS, CDR2 YFSETQ. The CDR3 covers 18 residues.

The chain combines TRBV7-9 with TRBJ2-3, with TRBD1 as a possible D gene (6 bases). CDR3 length: 15 residues. V lost 6 bases and J lost 4, with 17 bases in between. CDR1 SEHNR and CDR2 FQNEAQ come from the germline V gene (reference sequence). The DNA for the CDR3 is TGTGCCAGCAGACAAGGGGGTGGTTTGCCAGATACGCAGTATTTT. Translation gives CASRQGGGLPDTQYF. Full variable domain (missing parts from reference TRBV7-9 and TRBJ2-3): DTGVSQNPRHKITKRGQNVTFRCDPISEHNRLYWYRQTLGQGPEFLTYFQNEAQLEKSRLLSDRFSAERPKGSFSTLEIQRTEQGDSAMYLCASRQGGGLPDTQYFGPGTRLTVL.

This chain connects TRBV28 to TRBJ2-3, with 9 nucleotides matching TRBD2. J lost 3 bases, V lost 6 bases, and 13 bases had no gene match. The CDR3 is 17 amino acids. Germline-derived CDR1 and CDR2 are MDHEN and SYDVKM. The DNA for the CDR3 is TGTGCCAGCAGATCTCCTAGCGGGGCGTCCCTAACAGATACGCAGTATTTT. Its protein is CASRSPSGASLTDTQYF.

The chain recombines TRBV28 with TRBJ2-7; tentatively, D is TRBD1 (6 bases). CDR1 is MDHEN and CDR2 is SYDVKM in the germline V gene. This CDR3 comprises 12 residues. V dropped 8 bases and J dropped 3 bases, with 11 bases sitting between them. The CDR3 sequence is CASVGQIYEQYF. CDR3 DNA: TGTGCCAGCGTTGGACAGATCTACGAGCAGTACTTC.

The sample holds a few counts of this clone. V usage is TRBV6-1 and J usage is TRBJ2-1, with 10 bases fitting TRBD2. Unmatched junction bases numbered 7, after V lost 2 bases and J lost 6 bases. This CDR3 has 16 amino acids. Germline assignment: CDR1 MNHNS and CDR2 SASEGT. The CDR3 is CASSESGLAGVNEQFF. The CDR3 nucleotides are TGTGCCAGCAGTGAAAGTGGGCTAGCGGGGGTCAATGAGCAGTTCTTC.

The V call is TRBV28, the J call TRBJ2-7, with a possible D match to TRBD2 (6 bases). Looked up from germline, CDR1 is MDHEN and CDR2 is SYDVKM. Deletions cut 4 bases from V and 2 bases from J, with 21 bases between. CDR3 size: 17 residues. The CDR3 DNA reads TGTGCCAGCAGTTCCTCCAGACCGGGACTGGGGGCCTACGAGCAGTACTTC. Translation gives CASSSSRPGLGAYEQYF.